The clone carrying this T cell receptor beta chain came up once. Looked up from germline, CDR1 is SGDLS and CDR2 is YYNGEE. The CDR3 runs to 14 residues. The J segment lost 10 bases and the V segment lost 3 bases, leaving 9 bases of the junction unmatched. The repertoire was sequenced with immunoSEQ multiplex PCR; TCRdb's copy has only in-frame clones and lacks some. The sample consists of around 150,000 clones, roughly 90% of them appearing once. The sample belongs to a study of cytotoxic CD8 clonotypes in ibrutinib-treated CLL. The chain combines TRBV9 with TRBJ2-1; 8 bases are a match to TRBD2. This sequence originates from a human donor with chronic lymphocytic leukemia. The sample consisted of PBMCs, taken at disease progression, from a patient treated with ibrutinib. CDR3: CASSAGTRGREQFF. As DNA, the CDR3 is TGTGCCAGCAGCGCCGGGACTAGGGGTAGGGAGCAGTTCTTC. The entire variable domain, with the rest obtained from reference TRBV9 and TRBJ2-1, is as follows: DSGVTQTPKHLITATGQRVTLRCSPRSGDLSVYWYQQSLDQGLQFLIQYYNGEERAKGNILERFSAQQFPDLHSELNLSSLELGDSALYFCASSAGTRGREQFFGPGTRLTVL.